Listed below are T cell receptor beta chains from one sample, sequenced in a study of CD8 T cells in ankylosing spondylitis. From the 5' RACE reads, TCRdb called clonotypes with MiXCR, one entry per CDR3 protein. The data show a few hundred thousand distinct CDR3 sequences, 7% to 9% seen once. The sequencing sample was made of blood, either unsorted or a sorted T cell fraction (not recorded which). The receptor set was obtained from a male donor with ankylosing spondylitis. CDR3s include the opening cysteine and the closing phenylalanine or tryptophan. Size values are once, few and many counts, or a class for expanded clones, and some rows have none.

clone_size	v_call	cdr3_aa
-	TRBV29-1	CSVESRGREQYF
few	TRBV15	CATSREGPDTQYF
few	TRBV29-1	CSVDLEDTF
-	TRBV6-5	CASSYRGETGNTIYF
few	TRBV20-1	CSARETALRAQHF
-	TRBV20-1	CSATGQGKGDNYGYTF
many	TRBV7-3	CASRRSREGTDTQYF
-	TRBV20-1	CSARDRQIGDNEQFF
-	TRBV5-1	CASSWGSRSSYEQYF
-	TRBV4-1	CASSPQGAGSNQPQHF